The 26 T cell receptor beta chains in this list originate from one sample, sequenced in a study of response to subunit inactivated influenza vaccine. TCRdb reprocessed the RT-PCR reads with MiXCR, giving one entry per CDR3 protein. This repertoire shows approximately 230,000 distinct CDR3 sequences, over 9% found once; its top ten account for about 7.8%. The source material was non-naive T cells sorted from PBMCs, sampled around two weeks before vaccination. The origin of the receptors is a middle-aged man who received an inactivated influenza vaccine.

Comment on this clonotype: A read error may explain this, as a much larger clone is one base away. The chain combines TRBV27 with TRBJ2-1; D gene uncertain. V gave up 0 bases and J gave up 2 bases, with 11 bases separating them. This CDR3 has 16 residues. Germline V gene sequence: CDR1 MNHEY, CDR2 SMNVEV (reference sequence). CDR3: CASSLSWHGAYNEQFF. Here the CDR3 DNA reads TGTGCCAGCAGTTTATCGTGGCATGGGGCCTACAATGAGCAGTTCTTC.

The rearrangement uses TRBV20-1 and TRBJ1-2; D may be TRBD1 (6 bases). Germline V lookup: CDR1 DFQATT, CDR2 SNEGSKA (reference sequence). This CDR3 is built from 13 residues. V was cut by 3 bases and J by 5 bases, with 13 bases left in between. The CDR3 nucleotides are TGCAGTGCTAGCTCCGGGGGACAATATGGCTACACCTTC. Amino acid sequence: CSASSGGQYGYTF.

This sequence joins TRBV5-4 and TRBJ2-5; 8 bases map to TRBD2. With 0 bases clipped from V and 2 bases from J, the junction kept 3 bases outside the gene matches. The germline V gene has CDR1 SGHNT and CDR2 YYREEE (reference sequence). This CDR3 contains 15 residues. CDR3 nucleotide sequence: TGTGCCAGCAGCTTGGAGCGGGGGACGCAAGAGACCCAGTACTTC. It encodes CASSLERGTQETQYF.

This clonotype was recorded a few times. In DNA, the CDR3 is TGTGCCAGCAGCTTAGCCCCTCCGGGTCCCTCTGGAAACACCATATATTTT. This translates into CASSLAPPGPSGNTIYF. The chain joins TRBV7-6 to TRBJ1-3; D not resolved. Germline values: CDR1 SGHVS, CDR2 FNYEAQ. Trimming removed 0 bases at V and 0 bases at J, with 12 bases between. The CDR3 extends over 17 amino acids.

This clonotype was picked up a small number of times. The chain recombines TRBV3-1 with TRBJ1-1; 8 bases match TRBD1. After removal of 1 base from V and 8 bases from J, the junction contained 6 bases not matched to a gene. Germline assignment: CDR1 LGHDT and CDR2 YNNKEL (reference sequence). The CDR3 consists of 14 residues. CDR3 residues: CASSQVQAGGEAFF. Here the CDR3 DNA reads TGTGCCAGCAGCCAAGTTCAGGCAGGGGGCGAAGCTTTCTTT.

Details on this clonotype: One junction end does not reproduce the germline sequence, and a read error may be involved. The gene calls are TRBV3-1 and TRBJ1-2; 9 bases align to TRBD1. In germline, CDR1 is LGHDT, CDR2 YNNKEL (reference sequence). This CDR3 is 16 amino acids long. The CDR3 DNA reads TGTGCCAGCAGCCCCTGGGACAGGGCGGTGAACTACGGCTACACCTTC. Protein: CASSPWDRAVNYGYTF.

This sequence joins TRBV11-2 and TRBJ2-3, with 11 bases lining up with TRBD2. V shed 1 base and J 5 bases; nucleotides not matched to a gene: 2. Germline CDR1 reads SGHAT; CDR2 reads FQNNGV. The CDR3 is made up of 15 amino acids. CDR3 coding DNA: TGTGCCAGCAGCTTAGTAGCGGGAGGGGAAGATACGCAGTATTTT. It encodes CASSLVAGGEDTQYF.

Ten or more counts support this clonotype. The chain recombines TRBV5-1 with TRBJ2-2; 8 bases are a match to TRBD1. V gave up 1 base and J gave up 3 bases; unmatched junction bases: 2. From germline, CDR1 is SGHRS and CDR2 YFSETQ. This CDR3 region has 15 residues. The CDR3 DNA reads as TGCGCCAGCAGCTTGTTGGGACAGGACACCGGGGAGCTGTTTTTT. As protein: CASSLLGQDTGELFF. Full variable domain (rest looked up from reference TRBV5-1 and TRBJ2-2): KAGVTQTPRYLIKTRGQQVTLSCSPISGHRSVSWYQQTPGQGLQFLFEYFSETQRNKGNFPGRFSGRQFSNSRSEMNVSTLELGDSALYLCASSLLGQDTGELFFGEGSRLTVL.

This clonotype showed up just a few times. CDR3 DNA: TGCAGTGCAAATTCCCGGGACACCGGTATCTCCTACGAGCAGTACTTC. It encodes CSANSRDTGISYEQYF. The chain joins TRBV20-1 to TRBJ2-7, with D possibly being TRBD1 (6 bases). Trimming took off 6 bases at V and 0 bases at J, with 21 bases between the two ends. This CDR3 contains 16 residues. CDR1 and CDR2 from the germline V gene are DFQATT and SNEGSKA (reference sequence).

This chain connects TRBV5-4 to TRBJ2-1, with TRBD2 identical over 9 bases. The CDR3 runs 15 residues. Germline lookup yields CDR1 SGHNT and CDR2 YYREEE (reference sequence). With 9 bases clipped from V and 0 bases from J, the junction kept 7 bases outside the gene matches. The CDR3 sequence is CATRIAGVSYNEQFF. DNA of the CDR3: TGTGCCACCAGGATAGCGGGGGTCTCCTACAATGAGCAGTTCTTC. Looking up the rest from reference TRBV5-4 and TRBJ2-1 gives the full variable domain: ETGVTQSPTHLIKTRGQQVTLRCSSQSGHNTVSWYQQALGQGPQFIFQYYREEENGRGNFPPRFSGLQFPNYSSELNVNALELDDSALYLCATRIAGVSYNEQFFGPGTRLTVL.

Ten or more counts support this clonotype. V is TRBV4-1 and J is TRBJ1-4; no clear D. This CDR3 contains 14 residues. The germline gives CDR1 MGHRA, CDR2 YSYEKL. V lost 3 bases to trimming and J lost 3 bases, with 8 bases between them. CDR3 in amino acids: CASSHSRSNEKLFF. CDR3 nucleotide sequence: TGCGCCAGCAGCCATAGCCGATCTAATGAAAAACTGTTTTTT.

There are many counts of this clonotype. The CDR3 DNA reads as TGCAGTGCTGACAGGGGCGAGGACTACAATGAGCAGTTCTTC. This translates into CSADRGEDYNEQFF. V is TRBV20-1 and J is TRBJ2-1, with TRBD1 matching 8 bases. The germline gives CDR1 DFQATT, CDR2 SNEGSKA (reference sequence). Germline trimming cut 5 bases from V and 3 bases from J; bases unmatched to any gene: 6. The CDR3 length is 14 residues.

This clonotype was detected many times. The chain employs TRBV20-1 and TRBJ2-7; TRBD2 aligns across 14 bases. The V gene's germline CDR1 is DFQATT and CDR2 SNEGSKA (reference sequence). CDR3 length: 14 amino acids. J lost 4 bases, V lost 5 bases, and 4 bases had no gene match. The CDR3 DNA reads TGCAGTGCTCATCGACTAGCGGGAGGGTACGAGCAGTACTTC. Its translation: CSAHRLAGGYEQYF.

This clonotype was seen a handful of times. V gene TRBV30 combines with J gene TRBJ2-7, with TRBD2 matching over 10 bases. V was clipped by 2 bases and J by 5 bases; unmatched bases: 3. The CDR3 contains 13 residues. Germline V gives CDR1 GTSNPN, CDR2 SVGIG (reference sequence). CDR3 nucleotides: TGTGCCTGGAGTAGCGGGAGGGGTAACGAGCAGTACTTC. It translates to CAWSSGRGNEQYF.

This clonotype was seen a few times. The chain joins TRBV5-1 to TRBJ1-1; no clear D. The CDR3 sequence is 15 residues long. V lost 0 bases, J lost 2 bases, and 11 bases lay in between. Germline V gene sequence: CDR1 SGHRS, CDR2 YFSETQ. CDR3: CASSLVPEANTEAFF. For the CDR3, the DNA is TGCGCCAGCAGCTTGGTTCCCGAGGCCAACACTGAAGCTTTCTTT.

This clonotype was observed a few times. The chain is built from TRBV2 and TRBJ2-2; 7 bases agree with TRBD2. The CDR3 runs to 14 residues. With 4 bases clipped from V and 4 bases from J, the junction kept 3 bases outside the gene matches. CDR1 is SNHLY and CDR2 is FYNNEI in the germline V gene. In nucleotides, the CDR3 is TGTGCCAGCAGTGCAAGACTAGCCACCGGGGAGCTGTTTTTT. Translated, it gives CASSARLATGELFF.

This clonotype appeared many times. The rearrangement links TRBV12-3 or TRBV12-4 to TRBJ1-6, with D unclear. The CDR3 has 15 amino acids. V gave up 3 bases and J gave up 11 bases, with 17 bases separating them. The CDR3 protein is CASSLERRPGTPLHF. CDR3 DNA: TGTGCCAGCAGTTTGGAGAGGAGGCCGGGGACACCCCTCCACTTT.

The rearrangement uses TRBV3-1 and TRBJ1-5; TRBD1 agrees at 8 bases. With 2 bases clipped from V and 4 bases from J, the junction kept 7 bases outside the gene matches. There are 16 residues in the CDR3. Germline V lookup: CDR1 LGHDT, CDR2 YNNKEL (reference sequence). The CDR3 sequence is CASSQNTGGINQPQHF. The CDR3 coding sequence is TGTGCCAGCAGCCAAAACACAGGGGGAATAAATCAGCCCCAGCATTTT. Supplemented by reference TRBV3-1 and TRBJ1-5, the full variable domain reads DTAVSQTPKYLVTQMGNDKSIKCEQNLGHDTMYWYKQDSKKFLKIMFSYNNKELIINETVPNRFSPKSPDKAHLNLHINSLELGDSAVYFCASSQNTGGINQPQHFGDGTRLSIL.

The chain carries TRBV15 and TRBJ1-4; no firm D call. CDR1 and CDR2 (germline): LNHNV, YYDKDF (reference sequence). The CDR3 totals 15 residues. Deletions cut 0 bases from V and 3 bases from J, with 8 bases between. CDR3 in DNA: TGTGCCACCAGCAGAGAACAGAACTCTAATGAAAAACTGTTTTTT. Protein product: CATSREQNSNEKLFF.

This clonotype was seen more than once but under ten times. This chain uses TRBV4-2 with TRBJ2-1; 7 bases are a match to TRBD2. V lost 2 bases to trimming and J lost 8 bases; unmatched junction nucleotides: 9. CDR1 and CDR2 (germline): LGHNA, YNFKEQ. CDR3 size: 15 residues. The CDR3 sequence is CASSQREGPLDEQFF. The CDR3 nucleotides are TGTGCCAGCAGCCAAAGGGAGGGTCCCTTAGATGAGCAGTTCTTC.

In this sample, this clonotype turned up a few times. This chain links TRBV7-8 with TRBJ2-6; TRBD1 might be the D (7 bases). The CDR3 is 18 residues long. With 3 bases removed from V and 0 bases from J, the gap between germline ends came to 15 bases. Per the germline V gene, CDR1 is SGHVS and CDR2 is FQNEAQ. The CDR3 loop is CASSFMGQGGSGANVLTF. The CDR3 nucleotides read TGTGCCAGCAGCTTCATGGGGCAGGGGGGCTCTGGGGCCAACGTCCTGACTTTC.

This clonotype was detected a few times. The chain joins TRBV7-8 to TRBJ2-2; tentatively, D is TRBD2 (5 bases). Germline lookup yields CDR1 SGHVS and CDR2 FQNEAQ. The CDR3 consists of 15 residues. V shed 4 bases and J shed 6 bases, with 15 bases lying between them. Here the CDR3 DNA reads TGTGCCAGCAGCTACCGGGATGGGGTCCCCGGGGAGCTGTTTTTT. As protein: CASSYRDGVPGELFF.

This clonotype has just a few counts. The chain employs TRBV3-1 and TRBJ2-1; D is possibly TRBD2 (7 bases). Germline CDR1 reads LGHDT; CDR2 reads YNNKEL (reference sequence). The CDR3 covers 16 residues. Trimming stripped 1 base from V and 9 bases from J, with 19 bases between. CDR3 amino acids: CASSQGAGDIVGEQFF. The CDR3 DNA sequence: TGTGCCAGCAGCCAAGGGGCGGGGGACATTGTTGGTGAGCAGTTCTTC.

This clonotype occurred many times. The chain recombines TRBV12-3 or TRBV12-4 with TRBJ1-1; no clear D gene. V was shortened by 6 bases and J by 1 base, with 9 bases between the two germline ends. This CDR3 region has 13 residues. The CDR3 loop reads CASSFARNTEAFF. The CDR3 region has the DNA TGTGCCAGCAGCTTCGCGAGGAACACTGAAGCTTTCTTT.

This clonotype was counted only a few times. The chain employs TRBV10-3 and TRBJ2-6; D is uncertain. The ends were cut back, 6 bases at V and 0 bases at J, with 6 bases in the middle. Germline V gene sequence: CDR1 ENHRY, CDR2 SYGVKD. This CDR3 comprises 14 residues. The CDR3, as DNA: TGTGCCATCAGCCGGATCTCTGGGGCCAACGTCCTGACTTTC. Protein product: CAISRISGANVLTF.

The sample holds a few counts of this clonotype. CDR3 bases: TGTGCCAGCAGCCGTAACGCGGTAGCTACCTCAGATACGCAGTATTTT. Translated: CASSRNAVATSDTQYF. J is TRBJ2-3 and V is TRBV7-2; D gene unclear. Trimming took 5 bases from V and 4 from J, leaving 19 bases between them. Germline assignment: CDR1 SGHTA and CDR2 FQGNSA. This CDR3 is built from 16 residues.